What follows are 29 T cell receptor beta chains derived from one specimen sequenced in a study of blood T cell repertoires in COVID-19. Sequencing was performed with immunoSEQ multiplex PCR; in TCRdb, only in-frame clones are kept and a portion is missing. The table records under 250,000 clones, roughly 84% of them present only once. The specimen was peripheral blood. The receptors shown here come from a woman aged 60-75 years who had recovered from COVID-19.

The chain couples TRBV7-3 to TRBJ2-1, with 13 bases fitting TRBD2. J was trimmed by 0 bases and V by 8 bases; bases with no gene match: 4. The V gene's germline CDR1 is SGHTA and CDR2 FQGTGA. The CDR3 consists of 16 residues. CDR3 residues: CASATSGGASYNEQFF. CDR3 nucleotide sequence: TGTGCCAGCGCTACTAGCGGGGGGGCCTCCTACAATGAGCAGTTCTTC.

This chain connects TRBV27 to TRBJ1-5; D is perhaps TRBD1 (6 bases). Germline assignment: CDR1 MNHEY and CDR2 SMNVEV (reference sequence). V lost 5 bases, J lost 4 bases, and 12 bases lay in between. This CDR3 spans 14 amino acids. The CDR3: CASSPQGRNQPQHF. The CDR3 coding sequence is TGTGCCAGCAGTCCACAGGGACGAAATCAGCCCCAGCATTTT.

The chain employs TRBV10-1 and TRBJ2-2, with 14 bases aligning to TRBD2. J gave up 6 bases and V 4 bases, and 1 base lay outside the gene matches. CDR1 WNHNN and CDR2 SYGVQD come from the germline V gene (reference sequence). There are 15 residues in the CDR3. The CDR3 region is CASSGTSGGPGELFF. The CDR3 DNA reads as TGCGCCAGCAGTGGGACTAGCGGGGGGCCCGGGGAGCTGTTTTTT.

J is TRBJ1-1 and V is TRBV11-2, with 9 bases aligning to TRBD1. CDR1 and CDR2 (germline): SGHAT, FQNNGV. The CDR3 has 15 amino acids. Germline trimming cut 5 bases from V and 6 bases from J; bases unmatched to any gene: 10. This chain's CDR3 is CASSKGDREGAEAFF. For the CDR3, the DNA is TGTGCCAGCAGCAAGGGGGACAGGGAGGGAGCTGAAGCTTTCTTT.

This chain connects TRBV19 to TRBJ2-7, with 7 nucleotides matching TRBD1. J gave up 0 bases and V 9 bases, and 8 bases lay outside the gene matches. CDR3 size: 14 residues. Germline CDR1 LNHDA, CDR2 SQIVND (reference sequence). CDR3 nucleotide sequence: TGTGCCAGCAGGACAGGTGCTACCTCCTACGAGCAGTACTTC. Translating gives CASRTGATSYEQYF.

This chain joins TRBV5-4 and TRBJ2-5; 10 bases match TRBD1. J gave up 2 bases and V 0 bases, and 4 bases lay outside the gene matches. CDR1 SGHNT and CDR2 YYREEE come from the germline V gene (reference sequence). The CDR3 has 16 residues. The CDR3 sequence: CASSLVTGGGQETQYF. CDR3 DNA: TGTGCCAGCAGCTTGGTGACAGGGGGCGGTCAAGAGACCCAGTACTTC.

The rearrangement uses TRBV6-5 and TRBJ1-1; tentatively, D is TRBD1 (5 bases). The CDR3 covers 12 residues. Between the trimmed V and J ends, which lost 2 bases and 4 bases, there was a span of 5 bases. Germline-derived CDR1 and CDR2 are MNHEY and SVGAGI. The CDR3 reads CASSYGATEAFF. The CDR3 bases are TGTGCCAGCAGTTACGGGGCCACTGAAGCTTTCTTT.

The chain couples TRBV6-5 to TRBJ1-2, with 10 nucleotides matching TRBD1. Trimming at V came to 2 bases and at J to 3 bases, leaving 0 bases not matched to a gene. Germline CDR1 is MNHEY and CDR2 is SVGAGI. The CDR3 is 14 residues long. The CDR3: CASSYGTGDYGYTF. The CDR3 DNA reads TGTGCCAGCAGTTACGGGACAGGGGACTATGGCTACACCTTC.

The genes are TRBV19 and TRBJ1-2, with TRBD1 as a possible D gene (5 bases). The CDR3 loop spans 15 amino acids. Germline lookup yields CDR1 LNHDA and CDR2 SQIVND (reference sequence). V was trimmed by 5 bases and J by 2 bases, leaving 15 bases between them. CDR3 coding DNA: TGTGCCAGTAGTCCCACGGGACTTAAAAACTATGGCTACACCTTC. This translates into CASSPTGLKNYGYTF.

This sequence joins TRBV3-1 (or the pseudogene TRBV3-2) and TRBJ2-2, with D tentatively TRBD2 (7 bases). CDR1 is LGHDT and CDR2 is YNNKEL in the germline V gene (reference sequence). The CDR3 runs 17 residues. With 2 bases removed from V and 4 bases from J, the gap between germline ends came to 17 bases. For the CDR3, the DNA is TGTGCCAGCAGCCAATTTCGGGGGGCGCGGGGCACCGGGGAGCTGTTTTTT. It encodes CASSQFRGARGTGELFF.

V is TRBV10-2 and J is TRBJ1-1, with a possible D match to TRBD1 (6 bases). Between the trimmed V and J ends, which lost 5 bases and 1 base, there was a span of 23 bases. Germline V gene lookup returns CDR1 WSHSY and CDR2 SAAADI. The CDR3 extends over 18 amino acids. The CDR3 region is CASSITGSVTRPNTEAFF. As DNA, the CDR3 is TGCGCCAGCAGTATCACAGGGTCAGTCACCCGTCCGAACACTGAAGCTTTCTTT.

The rearrangement links TRBV11-2 to TRBJ2-2; no clear D gene. CDR1 SGHAT and CDR2 FQNNGV come from the germline V gene. V shed 4 bases and J shed 1 base, with 7 bases lying between them. This CDR3 has 14 residues. The CDR3 is CASSSQVNTGELFF. The CDR3, as DNA: TGTGCCAGCAGCTCTCAGGTGAACACCGGGGAGCTGTTTTTT.

The chain links TRBV19 to TRBJ1-1; no clear D. The CDR3 is 12 amino acids. Trimming stripped 3 bases from V and 7 bases from J, with 9 bases between. Germline CDR1 reads LNHDA; CDR2 reads SQIVND (reference sequence). The CDR3 DNA reads TGTGCCAGTAGTATCGGGGTCCTTGAAGCTTTCTTT. Its translation: CASSIGVLEAFF. The whole variable domain, filled in from reference TRBV19 and TRBJ1-1, reads DGGITQSPKYLFRKEGQNVTLSCEQNLNHDAMYWYRQDPGQGLRLIYYSQIVNDFQKGDIAEGYSVSREKKESFPLTVTSAQKNPTAFYLCASSIGVLEAFFGQGTRLTVV.

The CDR3 protein is CAWSGGTPDSPLHF. CDR3 DNA sequence: TGTGCCTGGAGTGGGGGGACACCAGATTCACCCCTCCACTTT. The J gene is TRBJ1-6, the V gene TRBV30, with D possibly TRBD1 on 6 matching bases. The V and J ends lost 1 base and 8 bases respectively, with 12 bases between them. Germline V gives CDR1 GTSNPN, CDR2 SVGIG (reference sequence). CDR3 length: 14 amino acids.

The sample holds one count of this clone. J is TRBJ1-2 and V is TRBV9, with D tentatively TRBD1 (5 bases). Germline CDR1 reads SGDLS; CDR2 reads YYNGEE. This CDR3 is 14 amino acids long. Trimming stripped 5 bases from V and 0 bases from J, with 11 bases between. The CDR3 is CASSIDRTNYGYTF. The CDR3 nucleotides read TGTGCCAGCAGTATCGACAGAACTAACTATGGCTACACCTTC.

This clone was counted between two and nine times. This chain joins TRBV10-1 and TRBJ1-3; the D is unclear. V shed 3 bases and J shed 0 bases, with 3 bases lying between them. Germline CDR1 WNHNN, CDR2 SYGVQD (reference sequence). The CDR3 has 13 residues. CDR3 sequence reads: CASSDSSGNTIYF. The CDR3 DNA is TGCGCCAGCAGTGACAGCTCTGGAAACACCATATATTTT.

This clone was detected once. This chain uses TRBV30 with TRBJ1-6; 8 bases agree with TRBD1. The CDR3 has 13 amino acids. CDR1 and CDR2 (germline): GTSNPN, SVGIG (reference sequence). J lost 8 bases, V lost 1 base, and 1 base had no gene match. This CDR3 is CAWSAGGHSPLHF. The CDR3 nucleotides are TGTGCCTGGAGTGCAGGGGGCCATTCACCCCTCCACTTT.

The CDR3 is CASSVDPSSYNSPLHF. In DNA, the CDR3 is TGTGCCAGCAGCGTAGATCCGAGCTCCTATAATTCACCCCTCCACTTT. This sequence joins TRBV9 and TRBJ1-6, with no clear D. This CDR3 has 16 residues. Looked up from germline, CDR1 is SGDLS and CDR2 is YYNGEE. V was cut by 0 bases and J by 0 bases, with 7 bases left in between.

This clone was observed a handful of times. The rearrangement joins TRBV4-1 to TRBJ1-2; no firm D call. The CDR3 runs to 14 residues. The germline CDR1 and CDR2 sequences are MGHRA and YSYEKL. Trimming shortened V by 0 bases and J by 7 bases, and 12 bases separated the two germline ends. CDR3 in DNA: TGCGCCAGCAGCCAAGATGAGAGAATACGTGGCTACACCTTC. Its translation: CASSQDERIRGYTF.

The chain is built from TRBV18 and TRBJ2-3; D unclear. V lost 0 bases and J 4 bases, leaving 14 bases between the germline ends. Germline CDR1 reads KGHSH; CDR2 reads LQKENI. The CDR3 covers 16 residues. CDR3 nucleotides: TGTGCCAGCTCACCACCGCTTGGCATTCCCGCAGATACGCAGTATTTT. It is translated as CASSPPLGIPADTQYF.

This clone occurred a few times. This sequence joins TRBV27 and TRBJ1-1; 8 bases align to TRBD1. CDR3 length: 15 residues. The germline V gene encodes CDR1 MNHEY and CDR2 SMNVEV (reference sequence). The V segment lost 4 bases and the J segment 2 bases; nucleotides outside the gene matches: 6. CDR3 DNA: TGTGCCAGCAGTTCCACCGGACAGGGAAACACTGAAGCTTTCTTT. Its translation is CASSSTGQGNTEAFF.

The chain combines TRBV6-6 with TRBJ2-3; maybe TRBD2 (5 bases). Trimming pared 2 bases from V and 2 bases from J, leaving 11 bases between. This CDR3 spans 15 amino acids. CDR1 is MNHNY and CDR2 is SVGAGI in the germline V gene (reference sequence). The CDR3, as DNA: TGTGCCAGCAGTTACAAATTGGGAGACACAGATACGCAGTATTTT. This sequence encodes CASSYKLGDTDTQYF.

CDR3 loop: CASSSGLAGGTGELFF. The CDR3 region has the DNA TGTGCCAGCAGCTCGGGACTAGCGGGAGGCACCGGGGAGCTGTTTTTT. The V gene is TRBV11-3, the J gene TRBJ2-2; 15 bases are a match to TRBD2. CDR3 length equals 16 residues. CDR1 is SGHNT and CDR2 is YENEEA in the germline V gene. Unmatched junction bases numbered 1, after V lost 4 bases and J lost 4 bases.

The V call is TRBV20-1, the J call TRBJ1-1; D might be TRBD1 (5 bases). Per germline, CDR1 DFQATT and CDR2 SNEGSKA (reference sequence). The CDR3 length is 11 residues. CDR3 protein: CRGEVGTEAFF. The CDR3 nucleotides are TGCAGGGGGGAGGTGGGGACTGAAGCTTTCTTT.

The gene calls are TRBV7-9 and TRBJ1-1; D gene unclear. Trimming pared 2 bases from V and 1 base from J, leaving 8 bases between. This CDR3 spans 14 amino acids. Germline CDR1 reads SEHNR; CDR2 reads FQNEAQ (reference sequence). This CDR3 reads CASSLLHSNTEAFF. The CDR3 DNA reads as TGTGCCAGCAGCTTATTACATTCGAACACTGAAGCTTTCTTT.

CDR3: CASSFKTGSNQPQHF. CDR3 sequence (DNA): TGTGCCAGCAGCTTCAAGACAGGGTCCAATCAGCCCCAGCATTTT. This chain uses TRBV6-2 or TRBV6-3 with TRBJ1-5; 7 bases fit TRBD1. The CDR3 totals 15 residues. From germline, CDR1 is MNHEY and CDR2 SVGEGT. Trimming took 6 bases from V and 3 from J; bases not matched to a gene: 8.

V and J are TRBV11-3 and TRBJ2-7; D possibly corresponds to TRBD1 (6 bases). V was cut by 5 bases and J by 6 bases, with 17 bases left in between. The germline V gene encodes CDR1 SGHNT and CDR2 YENEEA. CDR3 length equals 14 residues. The CDR3 is CASSLRDNPTEQYF. The CDR3 DNA is TGTGCCAGCAGCCTCCGGGACAATCCGACCGAGCAGTACTTC. The variable domain in full, completed from reference TRBV11-3 and TRBJ2-7, reads EAGVVQSPRYKIIEKKQPVAFWCNPISGHNTLYWYLQNLGQGPELLIRYENEEAVDDSQLPKDRFSAERLKGVDSTLKIQPAELGDSAVYLCASSLRDNPTEQYFGPGTRLTVT.

V usage is TRBV7-2 and J usage is TRBJ2-1; tentatively, D is TRBD2 (6 bases). This CDR3 is 14 amino acids long. Per the germline V gene, CDR1 is SGHTA and CDR2 is FQGNSA. V was cut by 2 bases and J by 7 bases, with 12 bases left in between. CDR3 coding DNA: TGTGCCAGCAGCTTAAACGGGGGTCTGAATGAGCAGTTCTTC. Its translation: CASSLNGGLNEQFF.

This clone has only a few counts. This chain joins TRBV7-9 and TRBJ1-5; 8 bases map to TRBD1. Germline CDR1 SEHNR, CDR2 FQNEAQ (reference sequence). The CDR3 spans 13 residues. The junction had 3 bases not matched to a gene; V was cut back by 6 bases and J by 5 bases. In DNA, the CDR3 is TGTGCCAGCAGTACGGACAGGGATCAGCCCCAGCATTTT. Residues: CASSTDRDQPQHF.